These 22 T cell receptor beta chains were all obtained from the same sample, sequenced in a study of blood T cells in healthy people across ages. Through a sample-barcoded 5' primer and a J-beta primer mix, a second PCR was run for roughly 6 to 11 cycles. TCRdb used MiXCR to reprocess the 5' RACE reads, holding one entry per CDR3 protein. Here the sample spans roughly 1.4 million distinct CDR3 sequences, 55% to 75% being singletons. Input material: blood. All receptors come from a man younger than 35 in good health.

The genes are TRBV29-1 and TRBJ1-4, with TRBD1 matching 7 bases. This CDR3 has 15 amino acids. The germline gives CDR1 SQVTM, CDR2 ANQGSEA. With 4 bases clipped from V and 4 bases from J, the junction kept 9 bases outside the gene matches. The CDR3 reads CSVAGMRQGNEKLFF. DNA for the CDR3: TGCAGCGTTGCGGGAATGAGACAGGGTAATGAAAAACTGTTTTTT.

V usage is TRBV14 and J usage is TRBJ2-7, with D possibly TRBD1 on 5 matching bases. Trimming removed 0 bases from V and 0 bases from J, with 12 bases in between. This CDR3 region has 16 residues. Germline V gene lookup returns CDR1 SGHDN and CDR2 FVKESK. CDR3 in amino acids: CASSQEGWGSSYEQYF. The CDR3 DNA follows: TGTGCCAGCAGCCAAGAGGGATGGGGCAGCTCCTACGAGCAGTACTTC.

This chain connects TRBV20-1 to TRBJ2-7; D unclear. CDR3 length: 15 amino acids. Germline V CDR1 and CDR2: DFQATT, SNEGSKA (reference sequence). V was pared by 2 bases and J by 2 bases, with 16 bases between. The CDR3 protein is CSARPAAFSPYEQYF. The DNA of the CDR3 is TGCAGTGCTAGACCCGCCGCGTTCTCCCCCTACGAGCAGTACTTC.

This clonotype was counted a few times. The gene calls are TRBV28 and TRBJ2-7, with 9 positions matching TRBD1. This CDR3 has 13 residues. CDR1 and CDR2 from the germline V gene are MDHEN and SYDVKM. Losses at the gene ends were 8 bases for V and 3 bases for J; bases not matched to a gene: 5. Here the CDR3 DNA reads TGTGCCAGCGGTGAGACAGGGGGCTACGAGCAGTACTTC. Protein product: CASGETGGYEQYF. Drawing the rest from reference TRBV28 and TRBJ2-7, the complete variable domain is DVKVTQSSRYLVKRTGEKVFLECVQDMDHENMFWYRQDPGLGLRLIYFSYDVKMKEKGDIPEGYSVSREKKERFSLILESASTNQTSMYLCASGETGGYEQYFGPGTRLTVT.

The chain employs TRBV3-1 and TRBJ2-3, with 12 bases that match TRBD2. The V and J ends lost 0 bases and 0 bases, in that order; junction bases with no gene match: 4. Germline CDR1 reads LGHDT; CDR2 reads YNNKEL (reference sequence). This CDR3 region has 18 residues. CDR3 sequence (DNA): TGTGCCAGCAGCCAAGATCTAGCGGGGGGGCCGAGCACAGATACGCAGTATTTT. This gives the protein CASSQDLAGGPSTDTQYF.

CDR3 sequence: CASRAPTSAYEQYF. DNA of the CDR3: TGTGCCAGCAGGGCCCCGACTAGCGCGTACGAGCAGTACTTC. This chain connects TRBV6-6 to TRBJ2-7; 8 nucleotides agree with TRBD2. The V and J ends lost 6 bases and 4 bases, in that order; junction bases with no gene match: 8. CDR1 is MNHNY, CDR2 SVGAGI, per germline (reference sequence). This CDR3 has 14 amino acids.

This clonotype has just a few counts. The V and J genes are TRBV11-2 and TRBJ2-4; 9 bases are a match to TRBD2. V lost 0 bases and J lost 1; bases outside the gene matches: 4. Germline lookup yields CDR1 SGHAT and CDR2 FQNNGV. The CDR3 has 17 amino acids. The DNA of the CDR3 is TGTGCCAGCAGCTTAGAGGGCGGGAGGGGGGCCAAAAACATTCAGTACTTC. Amino acid sequence: CASSLEGGRGAKNIQYF.

This clonotype was seen more than once but under ten times. In DNA, the CDR3 is TGTGCCATCAGTGAGTTAAGGGAGGGCAATGAGCAGTTCTTC. Protein product: CAISELREGNEQFF. The chain joins TRBV10-3 to TRBJ2-1, with 7 nucleotides matching TRBD2. CDR1 is ENHRY, CDR2 SYGVKD, per germline. This CDR3 has 14 amino acids. The V segment lost 1 base and the J segment 6 bases; nucleotides outside the gene matches: 3.

This clonotype was counted a single time. The V call is TRBV20-1, the J call TRBJ2-3; 7 nucleotides align to TRBD2. The V gene's germline CDR1 is DFQATT and CDR2 SNEGSKA (reference sequence). The ends lost 1 base at V and 3 bases at J; junction bases unmatched: 7. The CDR3 is made up of 15 amino acids. In DNA form, the CDR3 reads TGCAGTGCTAGAGGAGGGCCAGCGGGGACAGATACGCAGTATTTT. This sequence encodes CSARGGPAGTDTQYF.

This chain uses TRBV21-1 with TRBJ2-3. TRBV21-1 is a known pseudogene. The CDR3 contains 19 residues. The CDR3: CASSKGPWRRRAGTDTQYF. CDR3 DNA: TGTGCCAGCAGCAAAGGGCCTTGGCGCAGAAGAGCAGGCACAGATACGCAGTATTTT.

V and J are TRBV7-2 and TRBJ2-4, with TRBD2 matching over 7 bases. The end of the DNA fits TRBJ2-7 better, so the J call may be wrong. In germline, CDR1 is SGHTA, CDR2 FQGNSA. This CDR3 contains 15 residues. CDR3 sequence reads: CASTFPGLVTYEQYF. The CDR3 DNA reads TGTGCCAGCACCTTCCCCGGACTAGTGACCTACGAGCAGTACTTC.

The V call is TRBV4-1, the J call TRBJ2-1; TRBD1 matches 9 bases. In germline, CDR1 is MGHRA, CDR2 YSYEKL. Trimming at V came to 5 bases and at J to 7 bases, leaving 12 bases not matched to a gene. The length of the CDR3 is 16 residues. Written as DNA, the CDR3 is TGCGCCAGCAGCGTACCACAGGGGGCGGATTTGAATGAGCAGTTCTTC. Protein sequence: CASSVPQGADLNEQFF.

J is TRBJ1-2 and V is TRBV4-1, with 11 nucleotides matching TRBD1. Germline values: CDR1 MGHRA, CDR2 YSYEKL. The J segment lost 8 bases and the V segment lost 3 bases, leaving 8 bases of the junction unmatched. The CDR3 sequence is 15 residues long. The CDR3 bases are TGCGCCAGCAGCCACCTCCGGGGACAGGGGGGCGGCTACACCTTC. Protein: CASSHLRGQGGGYTF.

The chain uses TRBV10-1 and TRBJ2-3; no clear D. The CDR3 is 12 residues long. Germline V CDR1 and CDR2: WNHNN, SYGVQD (reference sequence). V was clipped by 3 bases and J by 6 bases, with 7 bases between them. CDR3 DNA: TGCGCCAGCAGTGACCCTTCGGATACGCAGTATTTT. Its protein product is CASSDPSDTQYF.

This clonotype has more than one count but fewer than ten. The chain joins TRBV3-1 to TRBJ2-4; D is undetermined. Between the trimmed V and J ends, which lost 1 base and 7 bases, there was a span of 5 bases. Germline CDR1 and CDR2: LGHDT and YNNKEL (reference sequence). This CDR3 has 12 amino acids. The CDR3 loop is CASSQVSNIQYF. The CDR3 nucleotides read TGTGCCAGCAGCCAAGTCTCGAACATTCAGTACTTC.

The chain joins TRBV6-2 or TRBV6-3 to TRBJ2-3; 11 nucleotides agree with TRBD2. The length of the CDR3 is 16 residues. J was trimmed by 2 bases and V by 7 bases; bases with no gene match: 8. CDR1 MNHEY and CDR2 SVGEGT come from the germline V gene. CDR3 coding DNA: TGTGCCAGCATGTCGGGACTAGCGGAAGTCACAGATACGCAGTATTTT. Residues: CASMSGLAEVTDTQYF.

The chain has TRBV20-1 and TRBJ1-1, with D unclear. Germline CDR1 and CDR2: DFQATT and SNEGSKA (reference sequence). The CDR3 is 11 residues long. Trimming removed 6 bases at V and 0 bases at J, with 5 bases between. The CDR3 nucleotides read TGCAGTGCAAAAATGAACACTGAAGCTTTCTTT. Translated, it gives CSAKMNTEAFF.

This clonotype turned up a few times. The V and J genes are TRBV5-6 and TRBJ2-1; 10 bases map to TRBD1. From germline, CDR1 is SGHDT and CDR2 YYEEEE. CDR3 length: 16 residues. Trimming removed 0 bases from V and 1 base from J; junction bases left unmatched: 1. In nucleotides, the CDR3 is TGTGCCAGCAGCTTGGTGGGACAGGGGTCCTACAATGAGCAGTTCTTC. Protein product: CASSLVGQGSYNEQFF.

This clonotype was observed once. V gene TRBV25-1 combines with J gene TRBJ2-7, with D perhaps assigned TRBD1 or TRBD2 (6 bases each). The closer fit of TRBJ2-5 to the DNA end suggests the J call may be wrong. The CDR3 covers 12 residues. The germline V gene encodes CDR1 MGHDK and CDR2 SYGVNS. CDR3 amino acids: CASNGGLGTQYF. For the CDR3, the DNA is TGTGCCAGCAATGGGGGGCTCGGGACCCAGTACTTC.

This chain links TRBV7-2 with TRBJ2-7, with 10 bases that match TRBD1. Germline loops: CDR1 SGHTA, CDR2 FQGNSA. J lost 3 bases, V lost 5 bases, and 7 bases had no gene match. The CDR3 covers 15 residues. The CDR3 here is CASSRARDRGYEQYF. The CDR3 DNA is TGTGCCAGCAGCCGAGCCCGGGACAGGGGCTACGAGCAGTACTTC. The whole variable domain, remainder taken from reference TRBV7-2 and TRBJ2-7, is GAGVSQSPSNKVTEKGKDVELRCDPISGHTALYWYRQSLGQGLEFLIYFQGNSAPDKSGLPSDRFSAERTGGSVSTLTIQRTQQEDSAVYLCASSRARDRGYEQYFGPGTRLTVT.

This clonotype appeared a few times. The CDR3 loop reads CASSLVGSGAIDIQYF. The CDR3 DNA is TGTGCCAGCAGCTTAGTGGGTAGCGGGGCTATTGACATTCAGTACTTC. The rearrangement links TRBV7-2 to TRBJ2-4; TRBD2 matches at 8 bases. The V gene's germline CDR1 is SGHTA and CDR2 FQGNSA. This CDR3 has 16 residues. The J segment lost 8 bases and the V segment lost 1 base, leaving 10 bases of the junction unmatched.

The chain joins TRBV7-9 to TRBJ1-1; D gene uncertain. The CDR3 runs to 17 residues. V was pared by 5 bases and J by 1 base, with 20 bases between. Germline CDR1 reads SEHNR; CDR2 reads FQNEAQ (reference sequence). In DNA, the CDR3 is TGTGCCAGCAGCCCCGCGTATCCCGGAAGGTGGAACACTGAAGCTTTCTTT. Translation gives CASSPAYPGRWNTEAFF.